The present T cell receptor (beta chain) was sequenced within a study of naive and memory T cell subsets. On this clonotype: A much larger clonotype is one base distant, so this may be a read error.

Cells stained for CD3, CD4, CD8, CD45RA, CD27 and viability were sorted into four CD45RA/CD27 subsets. CDR3 length: 14 amino acids. The germline gives CDR1 MDHEN, CDR2 SYDVKM. Both TRBC1 and TRBC2 were covered by a beta constant-region primer of two equimolar oligonucleotides. One entry per CDR3 protein, called by TCRdb with MiXCR from the UMI-ligation and nested PCR reads. The sample lists about 85,000 distinct CDR3 sequences; roughly 14% were seen once. The TCR was taken from a human donor in good health. V gene TRBV28 combines with J gene TRBJ2-7, with 8 nucleotides matching TRBD1. The sample taken for sequencing was central memory CD4+ T cells from blood. The CDR3 coding sequence is TGTGCCAGCAGTTCCTACAGGGGGACGTACGAGCAGAACTTC. Translated, it gives CASSSYRGTYEQNF.